The entry below gives a single TCR beta chain sequence along with its context. The antigen is unknown. The data belong to a study of T cell responses to AZD1222 COVID-19 vaccine. Looking at the study overall: Researchers grouped second doses given at about 4 or about 12 weeks into one pool. Regarding the study as a whole: The peak T cell response came first, and repertoires were sampled only after it. White British donors predominated, females outnumbered males, and clonal diversity was possibly underestimated.

The V gene end was trimmed by 4 bases and the J gene end by 7 bases; junction bases not matched to a gene: 4. The CDR3 has 13 amino acids. In germline, CDR1 is KGHDR, CDR2 SFDVKD. Repertoires were generated with immunoSEQ multiplex PCR, while TCRdb's copy carries only in-frame clones and drops some. The sample yields 100,000 or so clones, just over 90% seen once. This chain uses TRBV24-1 with TRBJ1-1, with TRBD1 matching 8 bases. This TCR was sampled from an adult in good health. This material consisted of peripheral blood, taken on day 0 of AZD1222 vaccination. CDR3 sequence: CATSEPTGVEAFF. CDR3 nucleotides: TGTGCCACCAGTGAGCCGACAGGGGTTGAAGCTTTCTTT.